This T cell receptor (beta chain) was sequenced during a study of blood T cell repertoires in COVID-19. Study details: Samples representing acute and convalescent COVID-19 were sourced from the United States, Italy and Spain. Sources were T cells, B-cell-depleted T cells, or PBMCs; the material itself was cDNA or gDNA.

Sequencing used immunoSEQ multiplex PCR; TCRdb keeps in-frame clones, though not all of them. Of around 120,000 clones in the sample, around nine tenths were seen once. Enrolment of Seattle patients took place during active infection, and they were followed longitudinally. The V gene end was trimmed by 3 bases and the J gene end by 9 bases; junction bases not matched to a gene: 11. This CDR3 spans 16 amino acids. Germline V lookup: CDR1 LGHDT, CDR2 YNNKEL (reference sequence). The TCR comes from a man aged 55 to 70 with COVID-19, enrolled during active disease. The specimen sequenced was peripheral blood. The V call is TRBV3-1 (or the pseudogene TRBV3-2), the J call TRBJ1-6; the match to TRBD1 covers 7 bases. DNA for the CDR3: TGTGCCAGCAGCCAGATGTTTCAGGGGGTTTCTTCACCCCTCCACTTT. It is translated as CASSQMFQGVSSPLHF.